This T cell receptor (beta chain) is from a study of T cells in Graves' hyperthyroidism and ophthalmopathy. Patients were aged 18 to 65, had disease duration under 2 months, and had newly diagnosed hyperthyroidism. Together with thyroid ultrasound, orbital computed tomography, serum thyroxine and TRAb, clinical symptoms were used for diagnoses. This blood was taken when hyperthyroidism was first diagnosed, before any ophthalmopathy symptoms existed. Findings of the study overall: In simple terms, a model built on 13 V-J features told ophthalmopathy apart from stable hyperthyroidism.

This clonotype showed up just a few times. Its matching antigen is unknown. It was RNA transcripts that yielded the amplified TCR beta CDR3 regions. The HTBI primer set drove a first-round RT-PCR of the TCR CDR3. From the multiplex PCR reads, TCRdb called clonotypes with MiXCR, one entry per CDR3 protein. The sample lists nearly 600,000 distinct CDR3 sequences, 14% seen once, with under 7% in the top ten. Source material: blood. The TCR sequence derives from a woman younger than 45 with Graves' hyperthyroidism that later progressed to Graves' ophthalmopathy.

CDR3 DNA: TGTGCCAGCAGTTACGGGGCAGGGGGCAACGAGCAGTACTTC. Amino acid sequence: CASSYGAGGNEQYF. The V gene is TRBV6-5, the J gene TRBJ2-7, with TRBD1 matching 8 bases. The V gene end was trimmed by 2 bases and the J gene end by 5 bases; junction bases not matched to a gene: 5. Germline lookup yields CDR1 MNHEY and CDR2 SVGAGI. This CDR3 has 14 residues.